This T cell receptor beta chain was recorded in a study of CD8 T cells in Susac syndrome. TEMRA cells were FACS-enriched, and CD8+ and CD4+ T cells were isolated negatively. The RNA input was about 0.5 to 1 ug, and it was reverse transcribed with random hexamers. The method of amplification for TCR beta CDR3 was immunoSEQ multiplex PCR, covering 54 Vbeta and 13 Jbeta. Using its own MiXCR run on the immunoSEQ multiplex PCR reads, TCRdb lists one record per CDR3 protein. The sample records some 200,000 distinct CDR3 sequences, about 90% being singletons. Sequencing was done on a sample of CD8+ T cells from PBMCs. The sequence came from a human donor with multiple sclerosis.

For the CDR3, the DNA is TGTGCCAGCAGCCTACCCGGGACAACCTACGAGCAGTACTTC. As protein: CASSLPGTTYEQYF. J is TRBJ2-7 and V is TRBV14, with D tentatively TRBD1 (6 bases). From germline, CDR1 is SGHDN and CDR2 FVKESK. This CDR3 comprises 14 residues. Deletions cut 4 bases from V and 2 bases from J, with 12 bases between.